This is a list of T cell receptor beta chains from one sample in a study of OX40 agonist ivuxolimab in advanced cancers. Method: immunoSEQ multiplex PCR; TCRdb's copy keeps in-frame clones and lacks some. The repertoire holds tens of thousands of clones, 86% seen once, with over 5% in the top ten. This specimen was CD4+ or CD8+ T cells sorted from blood, taken in a trial of the OX40 agonist ivuxolimab. The receptors come from an adult with an advanced solid tumor such as melanoma, head and neck, liver or kidney cancer. CDR3s include the opening cysteine and the closing phenylalanine or tryptophan. A D gene is named only where the DNA matches it firmly. For some rows the clone size is stated as once, few or many, or as a class when expanded; others skip it.

cdr3_nt cdr3_aa j_call clone_size d_call v_call
TGTGCCAGTGCGTTCCGTCAAGCGAACACCGGGGAGCTGTTTTTT CASAFRQANTGELFF TRBJ2-2 - - TRBV7-9
TGTGCCAGCAGCCCCAAAGCTGATTACCCGACCGGGGCTTTCTTT CASSPKADYPTGAFF TRBJ1-1 - - TRBV11-3
TGTGCCAGCAGCCAGCCCTCGGCGGAAAGAACCCCCGGGGACAATGAGCAGTTCTTC CASSQPSAERTPGDNEQFF TRBJ2-1 - - TRBV7-8
TGTGCCAGCAGCCTCCCCGGAGGCGGCTACACCTTC CASSLPGGGYTF TRBJ1-2 - - TRBV28
TGTGCCAGCAGCTTCGACGGCTACATTCAGTACTTC CASSFDGYIQYF TRBJ2-4 - - TRBV7-2
TGTGCCAGCAGCTTAACGGGGGACAGCACAGATACGCAGTATTTT CASSLTGDSTDTQYF TRBJ2-3 - - TRBV7-3
TGCGCCAGCAGCCAAACCACAGGAGGAGGGGCCAACGTCCTGACTTTC CASSQTTGGGANVLTF TRBJ2-6 once - TRBV5-1
TGTGCCAGCACCTTACAGGGGGCAGACTATGGCTACACCTTC CASTLQGADYGYTF TRBJ1-2 - TRBD1 TRBV7-2
TGTGCCAGCAGATCTAGAGGAGGTTCCTACGAGCAGTACTTC CASRSRGGSYEQYF TRBJ2-7 - - TRBV6-1
TGTGCCAGTAGTATCCTCGGGACAATTTCTGAAGCTTTCTTT CASSILGTISEAFF TRBJ1-1 - - TRBV19
TGTGCCAGCAGTTACACGGGGGGGCACACCGGGGAGCTGTTTTTT CASSYTGGHTGELFF TRBJ2-2 - TRBD2 TRBV6-5
TGCGCCAGCAGCTTGGCGAGCATCTATGGCTACACCTTC CASSLASIYGYTF TRBJ1-2 - - TRBV5-1
TGTGCCAGCAGCAAAGCCGCCAGGGCTAGGACTAATGAAAAACTGTTTTTT CASSKAARARTNEKLFF TRBJ1-4 - - TRBV21-1
TGCGCCAGCAGCTCGGGGACAGGGCATTTTCGGGGAAAACTGTTTTTT CASSSGTGHFRGKLFF TRBJ1-4 - TRBD1 TRBV5-1
TGTGCCAGCAGTTTATCCCGTCAGTGGAACACTGAAGCTTTCTTT CASSLSRQWNTEAFF TRBJ1-1 - - TRBV27
TGTGCCAGCAGCCAAAAACACGGGGACACTGAAGCTTTCTTT CASSQKHGDTEAFF TRBJ1-1 - - TRBV4-2
TGTGCCAGCAGTTTATGGAGGGGGGATACGCAGTATTTT CASSLWRGDTQYF TRBJ2-3 - - TRBV27
TGTGCCAGCAGTGGGGCCGGGACAACAACTAATGAAAAACTGTTTTTT CASSGAGTTTNEKLFF TRBJ1-4 - - TRBV28
TGTGCCAGCAGTTCCGTTCCGACAGTCGGGGAATACTTC CASSSVPTVGEYF TRBJ2-4 - - TRBV27
TGTGCCAGCTCAACCCGCGACAGGGGAAATCAGCCCCAGCATTTT CASSTRDRGNQPQHF TRBJ1-5 - TRBD1 TRBV18
TGTGCCAGCAGTGCTCACGGGACGTCCTATGGCTACACCTTC CASSAHGTSYGYTF TRBJ1-2 once - TRBV9
TGCGCCAGCAGTGACAGGGGCGTAACTGAAGCTTTCTTT CASSDRGVTEAFF TRBJ1-1 - - TRBV10-1
TGTGCCACTAGGGATCTAGCGGGAGAACGGCCCAATGAGCAGTTCTTC CATRDLAGERPNEQFF TRBJ2-1 - TRBD2 TRBV19
TGTGCCAGCAGCTTAAGGCGGGGGGGCACGACAGATACGCAGTATTTT CASSLRRGGTTDTQYF TRBJ2-3 - TRBD2 TRBV7-2
TGCGCCAGCAGCTTGGTGGGGCCCGGGGCCAACGTCCTGACTTTC CASSLVGPGANVLTF TRBJ2-6 - - TRBV5-1
TGTGCCAGCAGCTTATCCGCTAGGCGGACCGGGGCCAACGTCCTGACTTTC CASSLSARRTGANVLTF TRBJ2-6 few - TRBV11-2
TGCAGTGCTGTTCCGCGTGGCTACACCTTC CSAVPRGYTF TRBJ1-2 once - TRBV20-1
TGTGCCAGCAGCTTAAGGGAAGTTAAGGGCAATGAGCAGTTCTTC CASSLREVKGNEQFF TRBJ2-1 - - TRBV7-2
TGTGCCAGTAGTACGACAGGGGGCGGCACAGATACGCAGTATTTT CASSTTGGGTDTQYF TRBJ2-3 - TRBD1 TRBV19
TGTGCCAGCAGCGTAGAGACAGGTTCTGGAAACACCATATATTTT CASSVETGSGNTIYF TRBJ1-3 - - TRBV9
TGTGCCTGGAGTGCCGGACAGGGTGTTTCGGCAGATACGCAGTATTTT CAWSAGQGVSADTQYF TRBJ2-3 - TRBD1 TRBV30
TGTGCCAGTAGTATAGGTGGAGGATTCTACGAGCAGTACTTC CASSIGGGFYEQYF TRBJ2-7 - - TRBV19
TGTGCCACCAGCAGTGCTTTTACAGGGAGCCCCGAGACCCAGTACTTC CATSSAFTGSPETQYF TRBJ2-5 few - TRBV15
TGCGCCAGCAGCCAAGGACAGTGGAACACTGAAGCTTTCTTT CASSQGQWNTEAFF TRBJ1-1 once - TRBV4-1
TGCGCCAGCAGCTTTGATCTAGCACAACCGGAGACCCAGTACTTC CASSFDLAQPETQYF TRBJ2-5 - - TRBV5-1
TGTGCCTGGAGGGGACAGGGGGGGACCCAGTACTTC CAWRGQGGTQYF TRBJ2-5 - TRBD1 TRBV30